The present TCR beta chain was sequenced within a study of OX40 agonist ivuxolimab in advanced cancers. Profiled with immunoSEQ multiplex PCR; TCRdb holds only in-frame clones, not every one. The repertoire includes 57,000 or so clones, 80% to 90% of them detected once, and roughly 4.5% sits in the top ten. This CDR3 contains 14 residues. The V gene lost 2 bases and the J gene lost 7 bases, with 9 bases spanning the gap. Germline V gene lookup returns CDR1 MDHEN and CDR2 SYDVKM. The TCR was taken from an adult with an advanced solid tumor such as melanoma, head and neck, liver or kidney cancer. The sequences come from CD4+ or CD8+ T cells sorted from blood, collected in a trial of the OX40 agonist ivuxolimab. The gene calls are TRBV28 and TRBJ1-6; TRBD1 is a possible D gene (6 bases). The CDR3 nucleotides are TGTGCCAGCAGTTTAACAGGGCTAAATTCACCCCTCCACTTT. Translated: CASSLTGLNSPLHF. The full variable domain, with the rest looked up from reference TRBV28 and TRBJ1-6, is DVKVTQSSRYLVKRTGEKVFLECVQDMDHENMFWYRQDPGLGLRLIYFSYDVKMKEKGDIPEGYSVSREKKERFSLILESASTNQTSMYLCASSLTGLNSPLHFGNGTRLTVT.